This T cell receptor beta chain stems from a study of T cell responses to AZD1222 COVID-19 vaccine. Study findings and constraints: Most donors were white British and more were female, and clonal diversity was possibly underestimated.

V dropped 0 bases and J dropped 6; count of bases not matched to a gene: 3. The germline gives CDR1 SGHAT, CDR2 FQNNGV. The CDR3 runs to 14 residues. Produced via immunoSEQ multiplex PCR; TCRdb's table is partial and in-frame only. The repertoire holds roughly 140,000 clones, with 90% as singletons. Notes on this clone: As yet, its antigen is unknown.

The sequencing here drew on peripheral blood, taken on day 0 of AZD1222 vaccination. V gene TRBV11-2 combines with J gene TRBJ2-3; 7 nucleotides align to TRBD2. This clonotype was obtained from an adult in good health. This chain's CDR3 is CASSLDRRGDTQYF. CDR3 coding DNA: TGTGCCAGCAGCTTAGACAGGCGGGGGGATACGCAGTATTTT.